Following are 18 T cell receptor beta chains from one sample sequenced in a study of T cell responses to AZD1222 COVID-19 vaccine. Clones were read by immunoSEQ multiplex PCR, and TCRdb kept only the in-frame ones, dropping some. The top ten clones hold approximately 2.5% of a sample with 150,000 to 200,000 clones, roughly 92% of them seen once. The material sequenced was peripheral blood, taken on day 0 of AZD1222 vaccination. The receptors stem from an adult in good health.

About this clone itself: Its ends do not fully match the called genes, so a read error is possible. This chain joins TRBV15 and TRBJ2-7; TRBD1 aligns across 10 bases. CDR3 length equals 14 residues. The V gene's germline CDR1 is LNHNV and CDR2 YYDKDF (reference sequence). The CDR3 reads CATSGDRGRYEQYF. CDR3 DNA: TGTGCCACCAGCGGAGACAGGGGGCGCTACGAGCAGTACTTC.

The rearrangement uses TRBV27 and TRBJ1-1; the match to TRBD1 covers 7 bases. Germline V CDR1 and CDR2: MNHEY, SMNVEV (reference sequence). CDR3 length: 15 amino acids. J lost 4 bases, V lost 3 bases, and 8 bases had no gene match. CDR3 nucleotide sequence: TGTGCCAGCAGTTTTTACGGAACAGGGGTCACTGAAGCTTTCTTT. This codes for CASSFYGTGVTEAFF.

The V call is TRBV19, the J call TRBJ2-1; D might be TRBD1 or TRBD2, each matching 5 bases. Germline CDR1 LNHDA, CDR2 SQIVND (reference sequence). Trimming took 7 bases from V and 2 from J, leaving 12 bases between them. The CDR3 consists of 14 residues. The CDR3 sequence: CASTPGRTYNEQFF. CDR3 nucleotides: TGTGCCAGTACCCCGGGGCGAACCTACAATGAGCAGTTCTTC.

The chain uses TRBV3-1 (or the pseudogene TRBV3-2) and TRBJ2-7, with D unclear. CDR1 is LGHDT and CDR2 is YNNKEL in the germline V gene (reference sequence). The CDR3 is 13 residues long. Trimming removed 6 bases at V and 3 bases at J, with 12 bases between. For the CDR3, the DNA is TGTGCCAGCAGTCGTGGTCGCGACTACGAGCAGTACTTC. Its protein product is CASSRGRDYEQYF.

There are a few counts of this clone. V gene TRBV6-5 combines with J gene TRBJ2-2; D might be TRBD1 (6 bases). This CDR3 has 14 residues. V lost 6 bases to trimming and J lost 6 bases, with 14 bases between them. Per germline, CDR1 MNHEY and CDR2 SVGAGI. The CDR3 DNA reads as TGTGCCAGCAGAGGGGACATAGGGGCCGGGGAGCTGTTTTTT. This sequence encodes CASRGDIGAGELFF.

This clone was seen only once. The chain combines TRBV10-1 with TRBJ1-3, with D maybe TRBD1 (5 bases). The CDR3 has 15 residues. Germline CDR1 WNHNN, CDR2 SYGVQD (reference sequence). Trimming pared 6 bases from V and 3 bases from J, leaving 15 bases between. CDR3 protein: CASSFGGTGGNTIYF. CDR3 DNA sequence: TGCGCCAGCAGCTTTGGAGGGACGGGTGGAAACACCATATATTTT.

The V gene is TRBV19, the J gene TRBJ2-1; TRBD1 agrees at 9 bases. With V trimmed by 6 bases and J by 8 bases, 8 bases remained unmatched. CDR1 is LNHDA and CDR2 is SQIVND in the germline V gene (reference sequence). This CDR3 has 14 amino acids. CDR3 nucleotide sequence: TGTGCCAGTAGAACACTCGGACAGGGGTATGAGCAGTTCTTC. Protein: CASRTLGQGYEQFF.

This clone was seen a few times. The chain couples TRBV12-3 or TRBV12-4 to TRBJ2-7; no clear D gene. Trimming removed 2 bases at V and 6 bases at J, with 8 bases between. This CDR3 spans 12 amino acids. DNA for the CDR3: TGTGCCAGCAGTTTATTCCGAGGCGAGCAGTACTTC. Residues: CASSLFRGEQYF.

V usage is TRBV6-1 and J usage is TRBJ2-7; 7 nucleotides align to TRBD2. The CDR3 length is 13 residues. Germline V gene data show CDR1 as MNHNS and CDR2 as SASEGT. The V segment lost 8 bases and the J segment 5 bases; nucleotides outside the gene matches: 9. Here the CDR3 reads CASSGGSRNEQYF. Here the CDR3 DNA reads TGTGCCAGCTCTGGCGGGAGTCGCAACGAGCAGTACTTC.

In its sample, this clone was seen many times. V gene TRBV27 combines with J gene TRBJ2-5; D not resolved. The V end lost 2 bases, the J end lost 5 bases, and 9 bases lay between the germline ends. Germline CDR1 MNHEY, CDR2 SMNVEV (reference sequence). This CDR3 region has 13 residues. CDR3 protein: CASSLIARETQYF. Here the CDR3 DNA reads TGTGCCAGCAGTTTAATAGCTCGGGAGACCCAGTACTTC.

The chain links TRBV6-5 to TRBJ2-2, with D maybe TRBD2 (6 bases). This CDR3 spans 15 amino acids. Trimming removed 3 bases at V and 6 bases at J, with 14 bases between. CDR1 and CDR2 from the germline V gene are MNHEY and SVGAGI. The CDR3 loop reads CASSYSDGGAGELFF. CDR3 sequence (DNA): TGTGCCAGCAGTTATTCGGACGGCGGGGCCGGGGAGCTGTTTTTT.

The rearrangement links TRBV6-1 to TRBJ1-2; D not resolved. The length of the CDR3 is 14 residues. Germline-derived CDR1 and CDR2 are MNHNS and SASEGT. Trimming removed 2 bases from V and 4 bases from J, with 11 bases in between. CDR3 in DNA: TGTGCCAGCAGTGAACATAGGGAGGCCTATGGCTACACCTTC. This codes for CASSEHREAYGYTF.

The chain is built from TRBV19 and TRBJ1-2; 7 positions agree with TRBD1. The CDR3 contains 11 residues. Germline V gives CDR1 LNHDA, CDR2 SQIVND (reference sequence). V dropped 3 bases and J dropped 12; count of bases not matched to a gene: 4. The CDR3 region has the DNA TGTGCCAGTAGTATTGGACAGGCCCACACCTTC. It is translated as CASSIGQAHTF. Together with reference TRBV19 and TRBJ1-2, the CDR3 gives the full variable domain: DGGITQSPKYLFRKEGQNVTLSCEQNLNHDAMYWYRQDPGQGLRLIYYSQIVNDFQKGDIAEGYSVSREKKESFPLTVTSAQKNPTAFYLCASSIGQAHTFGSGTRLTVV.

This chain uses TRBV3-1 (or the pseudogene TRBV3-2) with TRBJ2-5; D remains ambiguous. Germline-derived CDR1 and CDR2 are LGHDT and YNNKEL (reference sequence). This CDR3 comprises 12 residues. With 1 base removed from V and 3 bases from J, the gap between germline ends came to 3 bases. CDR3 residues: CASSQVKETQYF. The CDR3 region has the DNA TGTGCCAGCAGCCAAGTGAAAGAGACCCAGTACTTC.

This clone occurred once. The genes are TRBV2 and TRBJ1-1; no clear D. CDR3 length: 14 residues. V was clipped by 5 bases and J by 1 base, with 11 bases between them. Germline CDR1 is SNHLY and CDR2 is FYNNEI. CDR3 coding DNA: TGTGCCAGCAGTCGGCGGGCGGAGAACACTGAAGCTTTCTTT. Protein product: CASSRRAENTEAFF.

The J gene is TRBJ2-1, the V gene TRBV19; possible D gene TRBD1, 6 bases. V was cut by 4 bases and J by 8 bases, with 18 bases left in between. Germline CDR1 LNHDA, CDR2 SQIVND (reference sequence). The CDR3 runs 15 residues. Written as DNA, the CDR3 is TGTGCCAGTAGTACAGGACAGACCCCTGTCCATGAGCAGTTCTTC. This encodes CASSTGQTPVHEQFF. Full variable domain (outside the CDR3, taken from reference TRBV19 and TRBJ2-1): DGGITQSPKYLFRKEGQNVTLSCEQNLNHDAMYWYRQDPGQGLRLIYYSQIVNDFQKGDIAEGYSVSREKKESFPLTVTSAQKNPTAFYLCASSTGQTPVHEQFFGPGTRLTVL.

This chain connects TRBV10-3 to TRBJ2-3, with unresolved D. Trimming took off 5 bases at V and 2 bases at J, with 5 bases between the two ends. CDR3 length equals 12 residues. Germline assignment: CDR1 ENHRY and CDR2 SYGVKD. As DNA, the CDR3 is TGTGCCATCAGTCTAGACACAGATACGCAGTATTTT. Encoded protein: CAISLDTDTQYF.

The CDR3 sequence is CASSLRLGSEQYF. The CDR3 coding sequence is TGTGCCAGCAGCTTGCGACTGGGAAGCGAGCAGTACTTC. The gene calls are TRBV5-6 and TRBJ2-7; no reliable D call. CDR1 is SGHDT, CDR2 YYEEEE, per germline. V gave up 1 base and J gave up 6 bases, with 11 bases separating them. This CDR3 has 13 amino acids.